There are a few counts of the clone carrying this TCR beta chain. Its cognate antigen is unknown. Researchers tagged individual cDNA molecules with unique molecular identifiers. TCRdb analysed the 5' RACE reads with MiXCR anew, one entry per CDR3 protein. The sample consists of roughly 67,000 distinct CDR3 sequences, 10% to 15% of them appearing once. Trimming removed 3 bases from V and 5 bases from J, with 13 bases in between. In germline, CDR1 is SGHAT, CDR2 FQNNGV. The length of the CDR3 is 14 residues. The data are from a study of early T cells in non-severe SARS-CoV-2 infection. Looking at the study overall: The study sequenced bulk RNA from unsorted whole blood, with chains unpaired. Findings of the study overall: VDJdb-based annotation leaned toward anti-spike CD8 responses and missed private and CD4 specificities.

Sequenced sample: whole blood. The sequence was collected from an adult who was a healthcare worker with PCR-confirmed SARS-CoV-2 infection or an uninfected control (not recorded which). This sequence joins TRBV11-2 and TRBJ2-5; D might be TRBD1 (5 bases). The CDR3 nucleotides read TGTGCCAGCAGCTTGCGGACAAGGGGCGAGACCCAGTACTTC. Translated, it gives CASSLRTRGETQYF. Drawing the rest from reference TRBV11-2 and TRBJ2-5, the complete variable domain is EAGVAQSPRYKIIEKRQSVAFWCNPISGHATLYWYQQILGQGPKLLIQFQNNGVVDDSQLPKDRFSAERLKGVDSTLKIQPAKLEDSAVYLCASSLRTRGETQYFGPGTRLLVL.